Below, 25 T cell receptor beta chains from the same sample are listed, as sequenced in a study of T cell responses to AZD1222 COVID-19 vaccine. Using immunoSEQ multiplex PCR, the repertoire was profiled, and TCRdb retains in-frame clones only, with some absent. The sample holds 130,000 to 150,000 clones, roughly 92% seen once. Sequencing was performed on peripheral blood, taken on day 0 of AZD1222 vaccination. These receptors were collected from an adult in good health.

The CDR3 sequence: CASSQDELGFIQPYEQYF. In DNA form, the CDR3 reads TGTGCCAGCAGCCAAGACGAATTGGGGTTTATCCAGCCCTACGAGCAGTACTTC. This chain links TRBV4-2 with TRBJ2-7; D uncertain. Trimming pared 0 bases from V and 2 bases from J, leaving 20 bases between. CDR1 is LGHNA and CDR2 is YNFKEQ in the germline V gene. CDR3 length: 18 residues.

V gene TRBV19 combines with J gene TRBJ1-2; TRBD1 agrees at 8 bases. V lost 5 bases, J lost 4 bases, and 6 bases stayed unmatched. The CDR3 totals 14 residues. Looked up from germline, CDR1 is LNHDA and CDR2 is SQIVND (reference sequence). Here the CDR3 DNA reads TGTGCCAGTAGTTCGCACCAGGGGGCCTATGGCTACACCTTC. It codes for CASSSHQGAYGYTF.

This clone is a singleton in its sample. This chain joins TRBV7-9 and TRBJ1-1; 7 nucleotides match TRBD1. Unmatched junction bases numbered 6, after V lost 3 bases and J lost 8 bases. The CDR3 sequence is 13 residues long. The germline gives CDR1 SEHNR, CDR2 FQNEAQ (reference sequence). CDR3 sequence (DNA): TGTGCCAGCAGCTTGGAGGGACAGACAGAAGCTTTCTTT. Translation: CASSLEGQTEAFF.

J is TRBJ2-2 and V is TRBV5-1; a possible D gene is TRBD1 (6 bases). Germline V gene lookup returns CDR1 SGHRS and CDR2 YFSETQ. Trimming cost V 0 bases and J 6 bases, with 9 bases left between them. The CDR3 length is 14 residues. Here the CDR3 reads CASSLAGVAGELFF. In DNA form, the CDR3 reads TGCGCCAGCAGCTTGGCAGGGGTCGCCGGGGAGCTGTTTTTT.

The chain joins TRBV13 to TRBJ1-1; D gene ambiguous. CDR1 and CDR2 (germline): PRHDT, FYEKMQ (reference sequence). V was shortened by 3 bases and J by 0 bases, with 5 bases between the two germline ends. This CDR3 has 13 amino acids. The CDR3 DNA sequence: TGTGCCAGCAGCTTCCCTATGAACACTGAAGCTTTCTTT. It is translated as CASSFPMNTEAFF.

The chain is built from TRBV7-2 and TRBJ1-6, with 11 bases matching TRBD1. CDR3 length: 15 amino acids. The V and J ends lost 6 bases and 7 bases, in that order; junction bases with no gene match: 5. Germline CDR1 is SGHTA and CDR2 is FQGNSA. The CDR3 region is CASRGWDRGNSPLHF. CDR3 bases: TGTGCCAGCAGAGGATGGGACAGGGGGAATTCACCCCTCCACTTT.

The count of this clone is one. The gene calls are TRBV18 and TRBJ1-2; a possible D gene is TRBD1 (5 bases). Germline CDR1 is KGHSH and CDR2 is LQKENI. V lost 4 bases and J 0 bases, leaving 15 bases between the germline ends. This CDR3 contains 16 residues. CDR3 region: CASSLSTGDTNYGYTF. The CDR3 DNA sequence: TGTGCCAGCTCACTTTCTACAGGAGACACTAACTATGGCTACACCTTC. Together with reference TRBV18 and TRBJ1-2, the CDR3 gives the full variable domain: NAGVMQNPRHLVRRRGQEARLRCSPMKGHSHVYWYRQLPEEGLKFMVYLQKENIIDESGMPKERFSAEFPKEGPSILRIQQVVRGDSAAYFCASSLSTGDTNYGYTFGSGTRLTVV.

The V gene is TRBV29-1, the J gene TRBJ2-7; TRBD2 aligns across 9 bases. Per the germline V gene, CDR1 is SQVTM and CDR2 is ANQGSEA. The CDR3 spans 15 residues. V lost 8 bases, J lost 5 bases, and 16 bases stayed unmatched. CDR3 in DNA: TGCAGCTTTGGAGGATCGGCTAGCGGGACCCACGAGCAGTACTTC. Its translation is CSFGGSASGTHEQYF.

The rearrangement uses TRBV5-4 and TRBJ2-2; 11 bases are a match to TRBD1. Germline assignment: CDR1 SGHNT and CDR2 YYREEE (reference sequence). The CDR3 covers 15 residues. The J segment lost 5 bases and the V segment lost 2 bases, leaving 2 bases of the junction unmatched. This CDR3 reads CASSLGTGGTGELFF. CDR3 sequence (DNA): TGTGCCAGCAGCTTAGGGACAGGGGGTACCGGGGAGCTGTTTTTT.

V is TRBV3-1 (or the pseudogene TRBV3-2) and J is TRBJ2-2; TRBD2 might be the D (6 bases). Trimming shortened V by 3 bases and J by 2 bases, and 10 bases separated the two germline ends. Germline CDR1 is LGHDT and CDR2 is YNNKEL (reference sequence). The CDR3 sequence is 15 residues long. CDR3 protein: CASSQSSGNTGELFF. Here the CDR3 DNA reads TGTGCCAGCAGCCAGAGTAGCGGAAACACCGGGGAGCTGTTTTTT.

J is TRBJ1-2 and V is TRBV27; D perhaps matches TRBD1 (5 bases). The CDR3 is 14 residues long. V was pared by 6 bases and J by 4 bases, with 15 bases between. CDR1 is MNHEY, CDR2 SMNVEV, per germline (reference sequence). The CDR3 spells CASRVTGSFYGYTF. CDR3 nucleotides: TGTGCCAGCAGGGTTACAGGTTCTTTCTATGGCTACACCTTC.

J is TRBJ2-5 and V is TRBV5-1; 7 nucleotides match TRBD1. With 6 bases clipped from V and 1 base from J, the junction kept 6 bases outside the gene matches. Germline lookup yields CDR1 SGHRS and CDR2 YFSETQ. This CDR3 is built from 14 residues. CDR3 coding DNA: TGCGCCAGCACCGCCCAGGGGGTCCAAGAGACCCAGTACTTC. Translated: CASTAQGVQETQYF.

The chain is built from TRBV10-3 and TRBJ1-6; D is undetermined. Germline V CDR1 and CDR2: ENHRY, SYGVKD. The length of the CDR3 is 15 residues. V was pared by 3 bases and J by 5 bases, with 11 bases between. The CDR3 region has the DNA TGTGCCATCAGTGACCGGGCACGGGATAATTCACCCCTCCACTTT. The encoded protein is CAISDRARDNSPLHF.

This clone was seen once. The chain has TRBV3-1 (or the pseudogene TRBV3-2) and TRBJ1-2; TRBD1 might be the D (5 bases). This CDR3 has 15 amino acids. The germline V gene has CDR1 LGHDT and CDR2 YNNKEL (reference sequence). Trimming cost V 7 bases and J 4 bases, with 19 bases left between them. CDR3 nucleotide sequence: TGTGCCAGCACACATTCGTACCGGACACCCTATGGCTACACCTTC. This encodes CASTHSYRTPYGYTF.

The V and J genes are TRBV5-4 and TRBJ2-6, with D unclear. Germline lookup yields CDR1 SGHNT and CDR2 YYREEE (reference sequence). CDR3 length: 16 residues. The ends were cut back, 2 bases at V and 0 bases at J, with 9 bases in the middle. The CDR3 DNA reads TGTGCCAGCAGCTTTGCAAAAAACTCTGGGGCCAACGTCCTGACTTTC. It yields the protein CASSFAKNSGANVLTF.

The chain employs TRBV9 and TRBJ1-6; TRBD1 might be the D (5 bases). This CDR3 contains 14 residues. Trimming removed 3 bases from V and 9 bases from J, with 13 bases in between. Germline V gene lookup returns CDR1 SGDLS and CDR2 YYNGEE. The chain's CDR3 is CASSEGGVASPLHF. The CDR3 region has the DNA TGTGCCAGCAGCGAGGGAGGGGTCGCTTCACCCCTCCACTTT.

The V gene is TRBV18, the J gene TRBJ1-5; the match to TRBD1 covers 11 bases. CDR1 is KGHSH, CDR2 LQKENI, per germline. The CDR3 is 15 amino acids. The V segment lost 4 bases and the J segment 4 bases; nucleotides outside the gene matches: 3. In DNA, the CDR3 is TGTGCCAGCTCACTTGGGACAGGGGGAAATCAGCCCCAGCATTTT. This codes for CASSLGTGGNQPQHF.

In nucleotides, the CDR3 is TGTGCCATCAGGGGGACAGGGGGTACCGGGGAGCTGTTTTTT. It yields the protein CAIRGTGGTGELFF. The chain joins TRBV10-3 to TRBJ2-2; 11 nucleotides agree with TRBD1. J lost 5 bases, V lost 6 bases, and 2 bases had no gene match. The length of the CDR3 is 14 residues. From germline, CDR1 is ENHRY and CDR2 SYGVKD.

This clone was recorded once. The J gene is TRBJ1-5, the V gene TRBV6-6, with 8 bases aligning to TRBD1. The length of the CDR3 is 14 residues. With V trimmed by 2 bases and J by 7 bases, 4 bases remained unmatched. The V gene's germline CDR1 is MNHNY and CDR2 SVGAGI (reference sequence). The CDR3 region has the DNA TGTGCCAGCAGTTACGCGGACAGGGCACAGCCCCAGCATTTT. This encodes CASSYADRAQPQHF.

V is TRBV28 and J is TRBJ2-7; possibly TRBD2 for D (6 bases). Trimming took 1 base from V and 2 from J, leaving 18 bases between them. The CDR3 sequence is 17 residues long. Germline-derived CDR1 and CDR2 are MDHEN and SYDVKM. The DNA of the CDR3 is TGTGCCAGCAGTTTATTATTGGGGGAGGCGCCGACCTACGAGCAGTACTTC. Protein: CASSLLLGEAPTYEQYF.

The chain couples TRBV7-2 to TRBJ1-5; D is uncertain. V lost 2 bases, J lost 4 bases, and 12 bases lay in between. Per germline, CDR1 SGHTA and CDR2 FQGNSA. The CDR3 is 15 residues long. In DNA form, the CDR3 reads TGTGCCAGCAGCTTAATAGCCTCGGGGAATCAGCCCCAGCATTTT. This codes for CASSLIASGNQPQHF.

This clone was recorded a few times. The rearrangement links TRBV19 to TRBJ2-1, with D perhaps TRBD1 or TRBD2 (5 bases each). The CDR3 runs to 14 residues. CDR1 and CDR2 from the germline V gene are LNHDA and SQIVND (reference sequence). V was clipped by 2 bases and J by 9 bases, with 14 bases between them. In DNA, the CDR3 is TGTGCCAGTAGTATAACTAGTTTCCAGGGTGAGCAGTTCTTC. This translates into CASSITSFQGEQFF.

This clone showed up just a few times. The genes are TRBV6-5 and TRBJ2-2, with D perhaps being TRBD1 or TRBD2 (6 bases each). Germline assignment: CDR1 MNHEY and CDR2 SVGAGI. V shed 7 bases and J shed 6 bases, with 18 bases lying between them. The CDR3 consists of 15 residues. Here the CDR3 DNA reads TGTGCCAGCAAAACTTTGCCGGGGGCGCCCGGGGAGCTGTTTTTT. Translation: CASKTLPGAPGELFF.

This rearrangement joins TRBV11-2 to TRBJ2-1, with 8 bases fitting TRBD1. Germline V lookup: CDR1 SGHAT, CDR2 FQNNGV. The CDR3 loop spans 17 amino acids. With V trimmed by 1 base and J by 4 bases, 9 bases remained unmatched. DNA of the CDR3: TGTGCCAGCAGCTTAGGTAGCAGGGGGCCGATGTACAATGAGCAGTTCTTC. Its protein is CASSLGSRGPMYNEQFF.

This clone was found once. This chain joins TRBV13 and TRBJ2-3; 9 nucleotides agree with TRBD2. Germline V CDR1 and CDR2: PRHDT, FYEKMQ (reference sequence). V shed 0 bases, J shed 5 bases, and the junction held 6 bases outside the gene matches. This CDR3 is built from 16 residues. CDR3 region: CASSLGTSGSGDTQYF. In nucleotides, the CDR3 is TGTGCCAGCAGCTTAGGGACTAGCGGATCAGGAGATACGCAGTATTTT.